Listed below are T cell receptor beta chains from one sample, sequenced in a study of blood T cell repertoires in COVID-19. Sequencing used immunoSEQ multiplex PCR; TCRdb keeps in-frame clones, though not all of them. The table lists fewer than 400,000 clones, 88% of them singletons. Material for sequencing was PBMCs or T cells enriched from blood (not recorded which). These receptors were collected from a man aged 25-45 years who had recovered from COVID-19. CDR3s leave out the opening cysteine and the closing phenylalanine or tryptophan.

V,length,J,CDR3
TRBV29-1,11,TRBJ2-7,SAGTPSWGEQY
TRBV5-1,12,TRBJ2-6,ASTSGAGANVLT
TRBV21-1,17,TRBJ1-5,ASSKGQGKEAVCNQPQH
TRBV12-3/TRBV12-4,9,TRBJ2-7,ASSILYEQY
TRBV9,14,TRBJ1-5,ASSVGDSIHNQPQH
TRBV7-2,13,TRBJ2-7,ASTQGGGVYYEQY
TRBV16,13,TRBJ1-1,ASSQSQSMNTEAF
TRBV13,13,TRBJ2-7,ASSSLGQGEYEQY
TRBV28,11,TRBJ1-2,ASSLGGRGGYT
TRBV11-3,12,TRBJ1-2,ASSSGAQNYGYT
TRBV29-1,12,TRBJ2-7,SASSGGYSYEQY
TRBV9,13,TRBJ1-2,ASSPQGGPNYGYT
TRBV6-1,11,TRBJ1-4,ASSENAGIKLF
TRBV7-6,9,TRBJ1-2,ASSFGGNYT